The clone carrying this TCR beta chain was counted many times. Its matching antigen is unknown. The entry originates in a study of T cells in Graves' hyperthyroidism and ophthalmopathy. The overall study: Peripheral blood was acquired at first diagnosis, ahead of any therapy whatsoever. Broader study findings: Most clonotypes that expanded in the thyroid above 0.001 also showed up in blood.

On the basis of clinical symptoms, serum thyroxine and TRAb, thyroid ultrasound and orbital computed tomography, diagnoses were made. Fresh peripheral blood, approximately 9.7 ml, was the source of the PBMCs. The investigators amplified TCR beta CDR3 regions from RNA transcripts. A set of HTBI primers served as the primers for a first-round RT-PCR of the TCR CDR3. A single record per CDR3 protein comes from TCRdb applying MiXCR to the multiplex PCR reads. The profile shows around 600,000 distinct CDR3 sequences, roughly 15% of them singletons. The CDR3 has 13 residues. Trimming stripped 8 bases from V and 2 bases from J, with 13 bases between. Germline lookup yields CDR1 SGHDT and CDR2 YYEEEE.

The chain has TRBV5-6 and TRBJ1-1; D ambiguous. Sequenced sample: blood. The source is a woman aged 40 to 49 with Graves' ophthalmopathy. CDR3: CASAFQRNTEAFF. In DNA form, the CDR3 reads TGTGCCAGTGCCTTTCAGAGAAACACTGAAGCTTTCTTT.